The rows below give T cell receptor beta chains drawn from one sample of a study of tumor-infiltrating lymphocytes in primary liver carcinoma. TCRdb used MiXCR to reprocess the multiplex PCR reads, holding one entry per CDR3 protein. This sample yields 300,000 to 400,000 distinct CDR3 sequences, of which 65% are seen a single time; about 6.3% belongs to the top ten. The sequenced material came from peripheral blood. Receptors were obtained from a man aged 35 to 55 with primary liver carcinoma and hepatitis B virus infection. The CDR3 runs from the conserved cysteine through the conserved F or W. A D gene is named only where the DNA matches it firmly. Clone size appears in some rows only: once, few, many, or a class for an expanded clone.

abundance: many; j_gene: TRBJ2-7; v_gene: TRBV29-1; d_gene: TRBD2; CDR3aa: CSVSASGLYEQYF; CDR3nt: TGCAGCGTGTCGGCTAGCGGGCTCTACGAGCAGTACTTC
abundance: NA; j_gene: TRBJ2-2; v_gene: TRBV6-5; d_gene: NA; CDR3aa: CASSYSSGGAFLTGELFF; CDR3nt: TGTGCCAGCAGTTACTCGAGTGGGGGCGCGTTTCTAACCGGGGAGCTGTTTTTT
abundance: few; j_gene: TRBJ2-6; v_gene: TRBV6-1; d_gene: NA; CDR3aa: CAIMTTSGANVLTF; CDR3nt: TGTGCCATCATGACAACCTCTGGGGCCAACGTCCTGACTTTC
abundance: many; j_gene: TRBJ2-7; v_gene: TRBV11-2; d_gene: NA; CDR3aa: CASSPFVSHEQYF; CDR3nt: TGTGCCAGCAGTCCGTTTGTTAGTCACGAGCAGTACTTC
abundance: NA; j_gene: TRBJ2-7; v_gene: TRBV11-2; d_gene: TRBD2; CDR3aa: CVSSGDGDNYEQYF; CDR3nt: TGTGTCAGCAGCGGGGACGGAGATAACTACGAGCAGTACTTC
abundance: NA; j_gene: TRBJ2-7; v_gene: TRBV5-1; d_gene: NA; CDR3aa: CASSLQAGTYEQYF; CDR3nt: TGCGCCAGCAGCTTGCAAGCAGGAACCTACGAGCAGTACTTC
abundance: NA; j_gene: TRBJ2-1; v_gene: TRBV11-2; d_gene: NA; CDR3aa: CASSLKALGRYEKFF; CDR3nt: TGTGCCAGCAGTTTAAAGGCTTTGGGACGCTATGAGAAGTTCTTC
abundance: NA; j_gene: TRBJ1-1; v_gene: TRBV11-2; d_gene: TRBD1; CDR3aa: CTSSPLVGTGPPGAFF; CDR3nt: TGTACCAGCAGCCCCCTTGTCGGGACAGGTCCTCCCGGGGCCTTCTTT
abundance: NA; j_gene: TRBJ2-1; v_gene: TRBV11-1; d_gene: TRBD2; CDR3aa: CASSYGLAEDEQFF; CDR3nt: TGTGCCAGCAGCTATGGACTAGCGGAAGATGAACAGTTCTTC
abundance: NA; j_gene: TRBJ1-1; v_gene: TRBV11-2; d_gene: NA; CDR3aa: CTSSSGRMTNEAFF; CDR3nt: TGTACTAGCAGCTCCGGACGGATGACCAATGAAGCTTTCTTT
abundance: NA; j_gene: TRBJ2-1; v_gene: TRBV24-1; d_gene: NA; CDR3aa: CATRDYNEQFF; CDR3nt: TGTGCCACCAGAGATTACAATGAGCAGTTCTTC
abundance: NA; j_gene: TRBJ2-7; v_gene: TRBV2; d_gene: NA; CDR3aa: CASISSVYEQYF; CDR3nt: TGTGCCAGCATAAGCAGCGTATACGAGCAGTACTTC
abundance: NA; j_gene: TRBJ2-2; v_gene: TRBV14; d_gene: NA; CDR3aa: CASSQAILTGELFF; CDR3nt: TGTGCCAGCAGCCAAGCCATCCTTACCGGGGAGCTGTTTTTT
abundance: NA; j_gene: TRBJ2-3; v_gene: TRBV24-1; d_gene: TRBD1; CDR3aa: CATSDPNRQGTDTQYF; CDR3nt: TGTGCCACCAGTGATCCAAATAGACAGGGGACAGATACGCAGTATTTT
abundance: NA; j_gene: TRBJ1-1; v_gene: TRBV11-2; d_gene: NA; CDR3aa: CASSTQSRIAFF; CDR3nt: TGTGCCAGCAGTACACAGAGCAGGATCGCTTTCTTT
abundance: once; j_gene: TRBJ2-5; v_gene: TRBV11-2; d_gene: NA; CDR3aa: CVSTLGTARETQYF; CDR3nt: TGTGTCAGCACCTTAGGGACCGCACGAGAGACCCAGTACTTC
abundance: once; j_gene: TRBJ2-7; v_gene: TRBV11-1; d_gene: NA; CDR3aa: CAGSLDSFSEQYF; CDR3nt: TGTGCCGGCAGCTTGGACAGTTTCTCTGAGCAGTACTTC
abundance: NA; j_gene: TRBJ2-3; v_gene: TRBV11-2; d_gene: NA; CDR3aa: CVSSPTGSTDTQYF; CDR3nt: TGTGTCAGTAGCCCCACCGGCAGCACAGATACGCAGTATTTT
abundance: NA; j_gene: TRBJ2-1; v_gene: TRBV11-3; d_gene: NA; CDR3aa: CASSSWGSDEQFF; CDR3nt: TGTGCCAGCAGCTCGTGGGGGTCAGATGAGCAGTTCTTC
abundance: NA; j_gene: TRBJ2-7; v_gene: TRBV5-5; d_gene: NA; CDR3aa: CVSSLEQVTYEQYF; CDR3nt: TGTGTCAGCAGCTTGGAACAGGTAACCTACGAGCAGTACTTC
abundance: once; j_gene: TRBJ1-5; v_gene: TRBV11-2; d_gene: NA; CDR3aa: CASSLEGNNQPHHF; CDR3nt: TGTGCCAGCAGCTTAGAGGGCAACAATCAGCCCCATCACTTT
abundance: NA; j_gene: TRBJ2-3; v_gene: TRBV12-3/TRBV12-4; d_gene: NA; CDR3aa: CASSLQGAPSTDTQYF; CDR3nt: TGTGCCAGCAGTTTACAGGGAGCTCCTAGCACAGATACGCAGTATTTT
abundance: few; j_gene: TRBJ2-1; v_gene: TRBV4-3; d_gene: TRBD2; CDR3aa: CVSSQDGLADNEQFF; CDR3nt: TGCGTCAGCAGCCAAGACGGACTAGCGGACAATGAGCAGTTCTTC
abundance: NA; j_gene: TRBJ1-5; v_gene: TRBV28; d_gene: NA; CDR3aa: CASSTGQFYQPQHF; CDR3nt: TGTGCCAGCAGCACTGGACAGTTCTATCAGCCCCAGCATTTT
abundance: NA; j_gene: TRBJ2-2; v_gene: TRBV10-3; d_gene: TRBD2; CDR3aa: CAIKGTNEKNTGKLFF; CDR3nt: TGTGCCATCAAGGGGACTAACGAGAAGAACACCGGGAAGCTGTTTTTT
abundance: NA; j_gene: TRBJ2-7; v_gene: TRBV11-2; d_gene: TRBD2; CDR3aa: CAGSFSGGYEQYF; CDR3nt: TGTGCCGGCAGCTTCAGCGGGGGTTACGAGCAGTACTTC
abundance: many; j_gene: TRBJ2-5; v_gene: TRBV29-1; d_gene: NA; CDR3aa: CSVEIKEQILLGTQYF; CDR3nt: TGCAGCGTTGAAATTAAAGAACAGATTCTATTAGGGACCCAGTACTTC
abundance: many; j_gene: TRBJ1-5; v_gene: TRBV12-3/TRBV12-4; d_gene: NA; CDR3aa: CASSFPRTDDQPQHF; CDR3nt: TGTGCCAGCAGTTTCCCCCGGACGGACGATCAGCCCCAGCATTTT
abundance: NA; j_gene: TRBJ2-1; v_gene: TRBV30; d_gene: NA; CDR3aa: CAWSPTGLKPPRSPMMGQSF; CDR3nt: TGTGCCTGGAGTCCTACAGGACTCAAACCCCCAAGGTCTCCCATGATGGGGCAGTCCTTC
abundance: NA; j_gene: TRBJ2-3; v_gene: TRBV11-2; d_gene: NA; CDR3aa: CASSLDSKLADTQYF; CDR3nt: TGTGCCAGCAGCTTAGATAGCAAGTTAGCCGATACACAGTATTTT
abundance: NA; j_gene: TRBJ2-1; v_gene: TRBV11-2; d_gene: TRBD2; CDR3aa: CASCLGAGLPNNEQFF; CDR3nt: TGTGCCAGCTGCTTAGGAGCGGGACTACCGAACAATGAGCAGTTCTTC
abundance: many; j_gene: TRBJ2-5; v_gene: TRBV6-6; d_gene: TRBD1; CDR3aa: CASSYLGQVQETQYF; CDR3nt: TGTGCCAGCAGTTACCTGGGACAGGTACAAGAGACCCAGTACTTC
abundance: NA; j_gene: TRBJ2-1; v_gene: TRBV28; d_gene: TRBD2; CDR3aa: CATSLGREREGFF; CDR3nt: TGTGCCACCAGTTTAGGTCGGGAGCGGGAAGGGTTCTTC
abundance: NA; j_gene: TRBJ2-5; v_gene: TRBV20-1; d_gene: NA; CDR3aa: CSALYGDGETQYF; CDR3nt: TGCAGCGCCCTATACGGGGACGGGGAGACCCAGTACTTC
abundance: NA; j_gene: TRBJ2-4; v_gene: TRBV6-1; d_gene: NA; CDR3aa: CASRGITGTPAKNIQYF; CDR3nt: TGTGCCAGCAGGGGAATTACCGGGACACCCGCCAAAAACATTCAGTACTTC
abundance: NA; j_gene: TRBJ2-6; v_gene: TRBV28; d_gene: NA; CDR3aa: CASSLSDFSGVNVLTF; CDR3nt: TGTGCCAGCAGTTTATCCGACTTCTCTGGGGTCAACGTCCTGACTTTC
abundance: many; j_gene: TRBJ2-5; v_gene: TRBV12-3/TRBV12-4; d_gene: TRBD2; CDR3aa: CASSPGTSGQETQYF; CDR3nt: TGTGCCAGCAGTCCAGGGACTAGCGGCCAAGAGACCCAGTACTTC
abundance: NA; j_gene: TRBJ2-7; v_gene: TRBV11-2; d_gene: NA; CDR3aa: CASRSRSSYEQYF; CDR3nt: TGTGCCAGCAGATCCCGAAGCTCCTACGAGCAGTACTTC
abundance: NA; j_gene: TRBJ2-7; v_gene: TRBV6-1; d_gene: NA; CDR3aa: CASSEGGGLDSGYEQYF; CDR3nt: TGTGCCAGCAGTGAAGGCGGAGGGCTGGACTCAGGTTACGAGCAGTACTTC
abundance: NA; j_gene: TRBJ2-2; v_gene: TRBV19; d_gene: TRBD2; CDR3aa: CATSRDYSNTGELFF; CDR3nt: TGTGCCACCTCCAGGGACTATTCCAACACCGGGGAGCTGTTTTTT
abundance: NA; j_gene: TRBJ2-4; v_gene: TRBV11-2; d_gene: NA; CDR3aa: CASSSRLAKNIKYF; CDR3nt: TGTGCCAGCAGCTCGAGGCTAGCCAAAAACATTAAGTACTTC
abundance: NA; j_gene: TRBJ2-1; v_gene: TRBV12-5; d_gene: NA; CDR3aa: CASGFQTGGDKQFF; CDR3nt: TGTGCTAGTGGTTTCCAAACAGGGGGGGATAAGCAGTTCTTC
abundance: NA; j_gene: TRBJ1-1; v_gene: TRBV28; d_gene: TRBD1; CDR3aa: CASSGDRGLLNTEAFF; CDR3nt: TGTGCCAGCAGCGGTGACAGGGGCCTATTGAACACTGAAGCTTTCTTT
abundance: few; j_gene: TRBJ2-3; v_gene: TRBV5-8; d_gene: NA; CDR3aa: CASNRDLTDTQYF; CDR3nt: TGTGCCAGCAACAGGGACTTGACAGATACGCAGTATTTT
abundance: NA; j_gene: TRBJ2-7; v_gene: TRBV20-1; d_gene: TRBD2; CDR3aa: CSAPSGRLDEQYF; CDR3nt: TGCAGCGCTCCTAGCGGGAGGCTCGACGAGCAGTACTTC
abundance: few; j_gene: TRBJ1-2; v_gene: TRBV28; d_gene: NA; CDR3aa: CASTAGGYDYGYTF; CDR3nt: TGTGCCAGCACGGCGGGAGGGTACGACTATGGCTACACCTTC
abundance: NA; j_gene: TRBJ2-7; v_gene: TRBV5-6; d_gene: NA; CDR3aa: CASSLGRTTRVQYF; CDR3nt: TGTGCCAGCAGCTTGGGGCGTACAACACGAGTGCAGTACTTC
abundance: NA; j_gene: TRBJ2-7; v_gene: TRBV11-1; d_gene: NA; CDR3aa: CTSSLGLHEQYF; CDR3nt: TGTACTAGCAGCTTAGGGCTCCACGAACAGTACTTC
abundance: NA; j_gene: TRBJ2-7; v_gene: TRBV11-2; d_gene: TRBD2; CDR3aa: CARSQLALTSYEQYF; CDR3nt: TGTGCCAGAAGCCAACTAGCGCTTACCTCCTACGAGCAGTACTTC
abundance: few; j_gene: TRBJ2-7; v_gene: TRBV28; d_gene: TRBD1; CDR3aa: CASSGWTGGKYEQYF; CDR3nt: TGTGCCAGCTCAGGTTGGACAGGGGGAAAGTACGAGCAGTACTTC
abundance: NA; j_gene: TRBJ2-3; v_gene: TRBV6-4; d_gene: TRBD2; CDR3aa: CASSVLASTGTQYF; CDR3nt: TGTGCCAGCAGTGTACTAGCGAGCACAGGTACGCAGTATTTT
abundance: many; j_gene: TRBJ2-5; v_gene: TRBV11-2; d_gene: NA; CDR3aa: CASSLGHLETQYF; CDR3nt: TGTGCCAGCAGCTTGGGACATTTGGAGACCCAGTACTTC
abundance: few; j_gene: TRBJ2-1; v_gene: TRBV25-1; d_gene: NA; CDR3aa: CASSEEGARYNEQFF; CDR3nt: TGTGCCAGCAGTGAGGAGGGGGCACGTTACAATGAGCAGTTCTTC
abundance: NA; j_gene: TRBJ2-2; v_gene: TRBV11-1; d_gene: NA; CDR3aa: CASNTGSNTGELFF; CDR3nt: TGTGCCAGCAATACGGGTTCCAACACCGGGGAGCTGTTTTTT
abundance: NA; j_gene: TRBJ1-2; v_gene: TRBV24-1; d_gene: TRBD1; CDR3aa: CATRKTGQGGGYTF; CDR3nt: TGTGCCACCAGAAAAACCGGACAGGGCGGCGGCTACACCTTC